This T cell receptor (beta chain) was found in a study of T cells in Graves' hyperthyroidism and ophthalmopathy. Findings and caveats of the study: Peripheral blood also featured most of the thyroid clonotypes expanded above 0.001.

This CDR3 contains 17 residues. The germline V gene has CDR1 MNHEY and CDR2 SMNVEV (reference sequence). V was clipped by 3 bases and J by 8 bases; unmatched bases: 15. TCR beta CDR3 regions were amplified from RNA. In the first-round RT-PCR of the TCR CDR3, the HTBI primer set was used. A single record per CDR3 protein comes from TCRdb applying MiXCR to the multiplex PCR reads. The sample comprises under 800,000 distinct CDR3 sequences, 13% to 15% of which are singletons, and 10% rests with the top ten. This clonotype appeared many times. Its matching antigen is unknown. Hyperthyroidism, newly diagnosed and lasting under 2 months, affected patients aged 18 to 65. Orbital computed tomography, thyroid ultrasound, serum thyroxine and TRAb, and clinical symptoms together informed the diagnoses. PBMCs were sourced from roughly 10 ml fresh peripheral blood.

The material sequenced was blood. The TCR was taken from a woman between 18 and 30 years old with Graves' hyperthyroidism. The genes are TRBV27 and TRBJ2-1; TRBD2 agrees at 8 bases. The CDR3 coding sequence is TGTGCCAGCAGTTTCGGCAGCGGGAGTTTAAGGTTCCATGAGCAGTTCTTC. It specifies CASSFGSGSLRFHEQFF.